Reported below is one TCR beta chain. Its antigen is undetermined. This sample stems from a study of OX40 agonist ivuxolimab in advanced cancers. Findings and caveats of the study: CD4+ and CD8+ T cells in blood underwent clonal expansion by week 6 at 0.1 to 3.0 mg/kg. Averaging showed that CD8+ T cells had more expanded clones than CD4+ did.

Data came from immunoSEQ multiplex PCR; TCRdb stores just in-frame clones and leaves some out. The sample carries 65,000 to 85,000 clones, roughly 80% recorded once. This material consisted of CD4+ or CD8+ T cells sorted from blood, taken in a trial of the OX40 agonist ivuxolimab. This TCR derives from an adult with an advanced solid tumor such as melanoma, head and neck, liver or kidney cancer.

The CDR3, as DNA: TGTGCCAGCAGTCGGAGTCCCGGGGGGACGCAGTATTTT. Its translation: CASSRSPGGTQYF. The chain combines TRBV5-8 with TRBJ2-3, with 7 nucleotides matching TRBD2. The CDR3 is made up of 13 amino acids. Germline V gene sequence: CDR1 SGHTS, CDR2 YDEGEE. V was pared by 5 bases and J by 9 bases, with 9 bases of the junction left unmatched.